Listed here are 28 T cell receptor beta chains from one sample, sequenced in a study of T cell changes during pregnancy in multiple sclerosis. Sequencing used immunoSEQ multiplex PCR; TCRdb keeps in-frame clones, though not all of them. The sample carries 45,000 to 60,000 clones, approximately 91% recorded once. The material sequenced was peripheral blood, taken after pregnancy. The receptors were gathered from a female donor in good health, enrolled as a control in a pregnancy study.

This chain joins TRBV4-1 and TRBJ2-5; tentative D call: TRBD2 (5 bases). With 1 base removed from V and 5 bases from J, the gap between germline ends came to 14 bases. The CDR3 is 15 amino acids. From germline, CDR1 is MGHRA and CDR2 YSYEKL. In DNA form, the CDR3 reads TGCGCCAGCAGCCAAGTTTCGGGGTCTGGGGAGACCCAGTACTTC. Amino acid sequence: CASSQVSGSGETQYF.

The chain has TRBV5-4 and TRBJ1-1, with D possibly being TRBD1 (5 bases). Trimming took 1 base from V and 6 from J, leaving 13 bases between them. The germline CDR1 and CDR2 sequences are SGHNT and YYREEE (reference sequence). The CDR3 is 14 amino acids. The CDR3 here is CASSLRGIGAEAFF. DNA of the CDR3: TGTGCCAGCAGCTTGCGGGGGATCGGGGCTGAAGCTTTCTTT.

The chain couples TRBV5-1 to TRBJ1-3, with D maybe TRBD1 (6 bases). V was cut by 6 bases and J by 2 bases, with 12 bases left in between. In germline, CDR1 is SGHRS, CDR2 YFSETQ. The CDR3 length is 14 residues. DNA for the CDR3: TGCGCCAGCAACGAAGGGGGGGCTGGAAACACCATATATTTT. Protein: CASNEGGAGNTIYF.

The rearrangement joins TRBV28 to TRBJ1-5; the D gene is possibly TRBD1 (6 bases). V gave up 6 bases and J gave up 1 base, with 16 bases separating them. The CDR3 is 16 amino acids. Germline CDR1 reads MDHEN; CDR2 reads SYDVKM. CDR3 nucleotide sequence: TGTGCCAGCAGGTCCGGACAGCTCGGGAGCAATCAGCCCCAGCATTTT. The encoded protein is CASRSGQLGSNQPQHF.

The rearrangement links TRBV6-1 to TRBJ2-7; 10 bases are a match to TRBD1. CDR3 size: 14 residues. Per the germline V gene, CDR1 is MNHNS and CDR2 is SASEGT. V lost 5 bases and J lost 2; bases outside the gene matches: 3. The CDR3 is CASSPGQGTYEQYF. The DNA of the CDR3 is TGTGCCAGCAGTCCGGGACAGGGGACCTACGAGCAGTACTTC.

This clone occurred once. The chain is built from TRBV7-2 and TRBJ2-2; D is uncertain. V lost 5 bases and J lost 7, with 17 bases in between. The CDR3 loop spans 15 amino acids. Germline CDR1 is SGHTA and CDR2 is FQGNSA. The CDR3 loop is CASSPGYATRGELFF. CDR3 bases: TGTGCCAGCAGCCCAGGTTATGCGACCCGCGGGGAGCTGTTTTTT.

V usage is TRBV27 and J usage is TRBJ1-5; 10 bases align to TRBD1. The CDR3 totals 15 residues. From germline, CDR1 is MNHEY and CDR2 SMNVEV (reference sequence). Germline trimming cut 6 bases from V and 7 bases from J; bases unmatched to any gene: 9. In DNA form, the CDR3 reads TGTGCCAGCAGCCTCGGGACAGGGGTTGGGCAGCCCCAGCATTTT. Translation: CASSLGTGVGQPQHF.

This sequence joins TRBV4-3 and TRBJ2-1; TRBD1 matches at 7 bases. J was trimmed by 2 bases and V by 0 bases; bases with no gene match: 7. CDR1 is LGHNA, CDR2 YSLEER, per germline. The CDR3 extends over 17 amino acids. The CDR3 reads CASSQDGRQGAYNEQFF. CDR3 nucleotide sequence: TGCGCCAGCAGCCAAGATGGTAGACAGGGTGCCTACAATGAGCAGTTCTTC.

A single count supports this clone. The chain is built from TRBV5-1 and TRBJ2-1; D is undetermined. Trimming left V 0 bases short and J 4 bases short, with 11 bases between. In germline, CDR1 is SGHRS, CDR2 YFSETQ. The length of the CDR3 is 15 residues. The CDR3 nucleotides are TGCGCCAGCAGCTTGGTGGCAGTCCCATACAATGAGCAGTTCTTC. This gives the protein CASSLVAVPYNEQFF. The full variable domain, its missing parts supplied by reference TRBV5-1 and TRBJ2-1, is KAGVTQTPRYLIKTRGQQVTLSCSPISGHRSVSWYQQTPGQGLQFLFEYFSETQRNKGNFPGRFSGRQFSNSRSEMNVSTLELGDSALYLCASSLVAVPYNEQFFGPGTRLTVL.

In regard to this clone: The same CDR3 arises from other DNA sequences in this sample as well. V usage is TRBV9 and J usage is TRBJ2-7; 7 nucleotides match TRBD2. This CDR3 contains 14 residues. Germline V CDR1 and CDR2: SGDLS, YYNGEE. The ends lost 0 bases at V and 2 bases at J; junction bases unmatched: 2. CDR3 coding DNA: TGTGCCAGCAGCGTAGGGGGGGGAACCTACGAGCAGTACTTC. Translated, it gives CASSVGGGTYEQYF.

The chain joins TRBV5-1 to TRBJ2-3, with 10 bases lining up with TRBD2. V gave up 3 bases and J gave up 1 base; unmatched junction bases: 8. CDR3 size: 17 residues. In germline, CDR1 is SGHRS, CDR2 YFSETQ. This CDR3 reads CASSWASGGLGTDTQYF. The CDR3 DNA sequence: TGCGCCAGCAGCTGGGCTAGCGGGGGACTAGGCACAGATACGCAGTATTTT.

The rearrangement uses TRBV11-1 and TRBJ2-7; 9 bases align to TRBD1. This CDR3 is 17 amino acids long. Germline V lookup: CDR1 SGHAT, CDR2 FQDESV (reference sequence). Trimming took 1 base from V and 7 from J; bases not matched to a gene: 14. The CDR3: CASSLVGPGTGFREQYF. The CDR3 DNA sequence: TGTGCCAGCAGCTTAGTCGGCCCCGGGACAGGGTTTCGGGAGCAGTACTTC.

The chain employs TRBV27 and TRBJ2-7, with 11 bases that match TRBD1. Germline V lookup: CDR1 MNHEY, CDR2 SMNVEV (reference sequence). Trimming at V came to 2 bases and at J to 7 bases, leaving 13 bases not matched to a gene. CDR3 length: 17 amino acids. In nucleotides, the CDR3 is TGTGCCAGCAGTTTAAGTGTTGGCGGACAGGGGGCACGGGAGCAGTACTTC. It yields the protein CASSLSVGGQGAREQYF.

This clone came up a few times. The chain employs TRBV28 and TRBJ2-7, with D perhaps matching TRBD2 (6 bases). The CDR3 has 11 amino acids. V was shortened by 3 bases and J by 10 bases, with 10 bases between the two germline ends. Germline CDR1 and CDR2: MDHEN and SYDVKM. The CDR3 region is CASSLRREQYF. The CDR3 DNA reads as TGTGCCAGCAGTTTGAGGAGGGAACAGTACTTC.

This clone has only one observation. The chain uses TRBV25-1 and TRBJ1-1, with 8 bases lining up with TRBD1. The CDR3 runs to 13 residues. The trim removed 6 bases at V and 10 bases at J, leaving 10 bases unmatched. CDR1 is MGHDK and CDR2 is SYGVNS in the germline V gene. CDR3 loop: CASRKTGGWVAFF. The CDR3 DNA sequence: TGTGCCAGCAGGAAAACAGGGGGTTGGGTAGCTTTCTTT.

The CDR3 nucleotides are TGTGCCAGCAGTGAAGTCCCGGGGGGCCCTGCAGATACGCAGTATTTT. Its translation is CASSEVPGGPADTQYF. This chain links TRBV6-1 with TRBJ2-3; tentatively, D is TRBD2 (7 bases). Trimming stripped 1 base from V and 4 bases from J, with 15 bases between. From germline, CDR1 is MNHNS and CDR2 SASEGT. The CDR3 contains 16 residues.

The chain links TRBV10-3 to TRBJ2-7; 10 bases are a match to TRBD1. Per germline, CDR1 ENHRY and CDR2 SYGVKD. The trim removed 2 bases at V and 2 bases at J, leaving 3 bases unmatched. The CDR3 runs 15 residues. The CDR3 loop reads CAISEGTGDTYEQYF. The CDR3 nucleotides read TGTGCCATCAGTGAGGGGACAGGGGATACCTACGAGCAGTACTTC.

The chain uses TRBV4-1 and TRBJ1-5; 7 nucleotides match TRBD1. V was clipped by 4 bases and J by 7 bases; unmatched bases: 7. CDR1 and CDR2 from the germline V gene are MGHRA and YSYEKL. The CDR3 extends over 14 amino acids. CDR3 sequence (DNA): TGCGCCAGCAGCCGCCAACAGGGGACCCAGCCCCAGCATTTT. Its translation: CASSRQQGTQPQHF.

The chain is built from TRBV7-2 and TRBJ2-3; D gene uncertain. Germline CDR1 reads SGHTA; CDR2 reads FQGNSA. This CDR3 contains 15 residues. The germline V and J ends were trimmed by 1 base and 0 bases, with 8 bases remaining between them. CDR3 in amino acids: CASSLVPVSTDTQYF. DNA for the CDR3: TGTGCCAGCAGCTTAGTTCCAGTCAGCACAGATACGCAGTATTTT.

This clone was detected once. The chain uses TRBV19 and TRBJ1-3, with D maybe TRBD1 (5 bases). This CDR3 comprises 15 residues. Trimming removed 10 bases at V and 0 bases at J, with 16 bases between. Germline V gene sequence: CDR1 LNHDA, CDR2 SQIVND (reference sequence). CDR3: CAISGVPRSGNTIYF. CDR3 nucleotide sequence: TGTGCCATCTCGGGGGTACCGCGCTCTGGAAACACCATATATTTT.

This chain uses TRBV2 with TRBJ1-1, with 9 positions matching TRBD1. The CDR3 contains 14 residues. V gave up 2 bases and J gave up 7 bases; unmatched junction bases: 5. Per the germline V gene, CDR1 is SNHLY and CDR2 is FYNNEI. This chain's CDR3 is CASSERQGGFEAFF. CDR3 DNA: TGTGCCAGCAGTGAAAGACAGGGGGGCTTTGAAGCTTTCTTT. The complete variable domain, with remaining parts taken from reference TRBV2 and TRBJ1-1, reads EPEVTQTPSHQVTQMGQEVILRCVPISNHLYFYWYRQILGQKVEFLVSFYNNEISEKSEIFDDQFSVERPDGSNFTLKIRSTKLEDSAMYFCASSERQGGFEAFFGQGTRLTVV.

This sequence joins TRBV7-2 and TRBJ2-2; a possible D gene is TRBD1 (6 bases). The length of the CDR3 is 15 residues. V gave up 5 bases and J gave up 6 bases, with 16 bases separating them. CDR1 is SGHTA and CDR2 is FQGNSA in the germline V gene. The CDR3 region has the DNA TGTGCCAGCAGCCCCGGGACACGCACCTCCGGGGAGCTGTTTTTT. The encoded protein is CASSPGTRTSGELFF.

The chain has TRBV19 and TRBJ2-2, with TRBD2 as a possible D gene (5 bases). The CDR3 loop spans 14 amino acids. V gave up 3 bases and J gave up 3 bases, with 8 bases separating them. Per the germline V gene, CDR1 is LNHDA and CDR2 is SQIVND (reference sequence). CDR3 in DNA: TGTGCCAGTAGTATCCGGACTCACACCGGGGAGCTGTTTTTT. This codes for CASSIRTHTGELFF. Drawing the rest from reference TRBV19 and TRBJ2-2, the complete variable domain is DGGITQSPKYLFRKEGQNVTLSCEQNLNHDAMYWYRQDPGQGLRLIYYSQIVNDFQKGDIAEGYSVSREKKESFPLTVTSAQKNPTAFYLCASSIRTHTGELFFGEGSRLTVL.

This clone was detected a few times. The CDR3 is CASRVTGSGQPQHF. The CDR3 DNA reads as TGTGCCAGCAGGGTCACAGGGTCAGGTCAGCCCCAGCATTTT. The rearrangement links TRBV6-1 to TRBJ1-5; TRBD1 might be the D (6 bases). Germline assignment: CDR1 MNHNS and CDR2 SASEGT. With 6 bases removed from V and 6 bases from J, the gap between germline ends came to 15 bases. CDR3 size: 14 residues.

This CDR3 reads CASSLGPGGGGYGYTF. The CDR3 DNA sequence: TGTGCCAGCAGCTTAGGACCAGGGGGCGGTGGCTATGGCTACACCTTC. The V and J genes are TRBV7-6 and TRBJ1-2, with TRBD1 matching 8 bases. The trim removed 1 base at V and 4 bases at J, leaving 8 bases unmatched. This CDR3 has 16 amino acids. Germline assignment: CDR1 SGHVS and CDR2 FNYEAQ.

A remark on this clone: The junction departs from the called germline gene at one end, perhaps through a read error. This sequence joins TRBV19 and TRBJ1-2; 7 bases align to TRBD1. The CDR3 runs to 14 residues. From germline, CDR1 is LNHDA and CDR2 SQIVND (reference sequence). The CDR3 DNA reads TGTGCCAGTAGTATCGAGGGCCCGGACCGGGACAGTGCCTTC. Protein product: CASSIEGPDRDSAF.

The chain has TRBV6-5 and TRBJ2-2, with 9 bases fitting TRBD2. Trimming removed 3 bases from V and 5 bases from J; junction bases left unmatched: 7. There are 16 residues in the CDR3. The V gene's germline CDR1 is MNHEY and CDR2 SVGAGI. CDR3 sequence (DNA): TGTGCCAGCAGTTATCGATGGCGGGAGGGGACCGGGGAGCTGTTTTTT. The encoded protein is CASSYRWREGTGELFF.

This chain uses TRBV5-4 with TRBJ2-1; the match to TRBD2 covers 15 bases. The CDR3 runs 16 residues. The junction had 7 bases not matched to a gene; V was cut back by 3 bases and J by 9 bases. Germline V gene lookup returns CDR1 SGHNT and CDR2 YYREEE (reference sequence). CDR3 residues: CASSSGGLAGGGEQFF. The CDR3 bases are TGTGCCAGCAGCTCGGGCGGACTAGCGGGAGGGGGTGAGCAGTTCTTC. Full variable domain (rest looked up from reference TRBV5-4 and TRBJ2-1): ETGVTQSPTHLIKTRGQQVTLRCSSQSGHNTVSWYQQALGQGPQFIFQYYREEENGRGNFPPRFSGLQFPNYSSELNVNALELDDSALYLCASSSGGLAGGGEQFFGPGTRLTVL.